These 2 T cell receptor beta chains originate from one sample sequenced in a study of CD8+CD57+ T cells in acquired aplastic anemia. Investigators profiled TCR beta VDJ and CDR3 from genomic DNA template. MiXCR, run by TCRdb on the reads, gives a single entry per CDR3 protein. The repertoire holds about 160,000 distinct CDR3 sequences, with around 45% as singletons. Sequenced: sorted CD4+, CD8+, or CD8+CD57+ T cells (not recorded which) from PBMCs. Receptor source: a human donor in good health.

This clonotype has at least ten counts. V gene TRBV7-6 combines with J gene TRBJ1-2; a possible D gene is TRBD1 (5 bases). Trimming cost V 5 bases and J 1 base, with 20 bases left between them. Germline V gives CDR1 SGHVS, CDR2 FNYEAQ. The CDR3 has 17 residues. The CDR3 loop is CASSPTGGGGNNYGYTF. The DNA of the CDR3 is TGTGCCAGCAGCCCGACCGGGGGGGGAGGGAATAACTATGGCTACACCTTC.

The chain employs TRBV10-3 and TRBJ2-5, with TRBD2 matching over 8 bases. CDR3 length: 20 residues. The germline V gene encodes CDR1 ENHRY and CDR2 SYGVKD. The junction had 25 bases not matched to a gene; V was cut back by 6 bases and J by 4 bases. CDR3 amino acids: CAISLLAGWRGRYLRETQYF. In DNA form, the CDR3 reads TGTGCCATCAGCCTTTTAGCGGGGTGGCGTGGGAGATACTTACGAGAGACCCAGTACTTC.